These 12 T cell receptor beta chains share one sample of origin, sequenced in a study of blood T cell repertoires in COVID-19. Sequencing used immunoSEQ multiplex PCR; TCRdb keeps in-frame clones, though not all of them. The sample holds 95,000 or so clones; approximately 84% are singletons and the top ten take around 25%. The source material was peripheral blood. The receptors were gathered from a man older than 75 with active or convalescent COVID-19.

The rearrangement links TRBV19 to TRBJ1-6; no clear D gene. V was shortened by 6 bases and J by 0 bases, with 15 bases between the two germline ends. Germline V gene data show CDR1 as LNHDA and CDR2 as SQIVND (reference sequence). The CDR3 is 17 amino acids. Written as DNA, the CDR3 is TGTGCCAGTAGATTTGCTCTCATGAGCTCCTATAATTCACCCCTCCACTTT. As protein: CASRFALMSSYNSPLHF.

The chain joins TRBV5-6 to TRBJ2-4; 7 nucleotides line up with TRBD1. Trimming at V came to 4 bases and at J to 4 bases, leaving 2 bases not matched to a gene. The CDR3 contains 13 residues. Looked up from germline, CDR1 is SGHDT and CDR2 is YYEEEE. This chain's CDR3 is CASSRQGKNIQYF. The CDR3 coding sequence is TGTGCCAGCAGCCGACAGGGAAAAAACATTCAGTACTTC.

The chain joins TRBV28 to TRBJ1-2; 8 nucleotides line up with TRBD1. The CDR3 is 14 residues long. Germline-derived CDR1 and CDR2 are MDHEN and SYDVKM. V lost 7 bases, J lost 5 bases, and 9 bases stayed unmatched. CDR3 coding DNA: TGTGCCAGCACCCCGGACAGGGTGGGGTATGGCTACACCTTC. Its translation is CASTPDRVGYGYTF.

The CDR3 DNA is TGTGCCAGCAGTGAAAGCGGGGGGTTTAACTATGGCTACACCTTC. Protein product: CASSESGGFNYGYTF. The rearrangement links TRBV6-4 to TRBJ1-2, with D perhaps TRBD1 (5 bases). Deletions cut 3 bases from V and 1 base from J, with 12 bases between. The length of the CDR3 is 15 residues. CDR1 and CDR2 from the germline V gene are MRHNA and SNTAGT.

The chain joins TRBV19 to TRBJ1-1; D might be TRBD1 (6 bases). Germline lookup yields CDR1 LNHDA and CDR2 SQIVND (reference sequence). The CDR3 is made up of 15 amino acids. Trimming pared 6 bases from V and 4 bases from J, leaving 18 bases between. CDR3 nucleotides: TGTGCCAGTAGCCTCGCAGGGGATGGCAGCACTGAAGCTTTCTTT. It specifies CASSLAGDGSTEAFF. The full variable domain, with the rest looked up from reference TRBV19 and TRBJ1-1, is DGGITQSPKYLFRKEGQNVTLSCEQNLNHDAMYWYRQDPGQGLRLIYYSQIVNDFQKGDIAEGYSVSREKKESFPLTVTSAQKNPTAFYLCASSLAGDGSTEAFFGQGTRLTVV.

This clone was detected once. The chain links TRBV6-4 to TRBJ2-1; 7 nucleotides agree with TRBD2. The V and J ends lost 8 bases and 12 bases, in that order; junction bases with no gene match: 13. The CDR3 consists of 13 residues. CDR1 is MRHNA, CDR2 SNTAGT, per germline. CDR3 loop: CASGGEPGTTQFF. Here the CDR3 DNA reads TGTGCCAGCGGGGGGGAGCCCGGGACTACGCAGTTCTTC.

The V and J genes are TRBV5-1 and TRBJ1-2; 8 nucleotides agree with TRBD1. This CDR3 region has 17 residues. Per germline, CDR1 SGHRS and CDR2 YFSETQ. The J segment lost 3 bases and the V segment lost 0 bases, leaving 10 bases of the junction unmatched. CDR3 nucleotides: TGCGCCAGCAGCTTGGCTCCACCGGGACAGGCCTACTATGGCTACACCTTC. Translating it yields CASSLAPPGQAYYGYTF.

The V call is TRBV29-1, the J call TRBJ2-1, with 10 bases aligning to TRBD2. Germline values: CDR1 SQVTM, CDR2 ANQGSEA. CDR3 length equals 14 residues. J was trimmed by 2 bases and V by 6 bases; bases with no gene match: 4. This CDR3 is CSVDTSGAYNEQFF. CDR3 coding DNA: TGCAGCGTGGACACTAGCGGGGCCTACAATGAGCAGTTCTTC.

The chain uses TRBV5-1 and TRBJ1-1; possibly TRBD1 for D (6 bases). Germline CDR1 and CDR2: SGHRS and YFSETQ. V lost 2 bases and J lost 4, with 15 bases in between. This CDR3 contains 15 residues. This chain's CDR3 is CASSFGGADGTEAFF. The CDR3 region has the DNA TGCGCCAGCAGCTTTGGGGGGGCGGATGGCACTGAAGCTTTCTTT.

This clone is labeled as medium-sized (0.01 to 0.1%). This rearrangement joins TRBV3-1 (or the pseudogene TRBV3-2) to TRBJ2-2; the D is unclear. The CDR3 extends over 14 amino acids. Deletions cut 4 bases from V and 2 bases from J, with 8 bases between. Germline CDR1 and CDR2: LGHDT and YNNKEL (reference sequence). The CDR3 spells CASSPTVNTGELFF. The DNA for the CDR3 is TGTGCCAGCAGCCCCACAGTTAACACCGGGGAGCTGTTTTTT.

The genes are TRBV20-1 and TRBJ1-1; D unresolved. Germline V gene data show CDR1 as DFQATT and CDR2 as SNEGSKA (reference sequence). The CDR3 length is 13 residues. V lost 3 bases to trimming and J lost 3 bases, with 11 bases between them. The DNA for the CDR3 is TGCAGTGCTAGTCACGGGAGGGACACTGAAGCTTTCTTT. Protein product: CSASHGRDTEAFF.

V gene TRBV7-2 combines with J gene TRBJ2-2, with D hard to call. Per the germline V gene, CDR1 is SGHTA and CDR2 is FQGNSA. The CDR3 covers 15 residues. The V and J ends lost 1 base and 4 bases respectively, with 10 bases between them. The CDR3 coding sequence is TGTGCCAGCAGCTTAGTCGGCGGCGCCACCGGGGAGCTGTTTTTT. This gives the protein CASSLVGGATGELFF.